The following is a T cell receptor beta chain sequence with its context. The data were taken from a study of OX40 agonist ivuxolimab in advanced cancers. Method: immunoSEQ multiplex PCR; TCRdb's copy keeps in-frame clones and lacks some. The table has 70,000 or so clones, around 84% seen once; the top ten hold around 0.73%. The V gene's germline CDR1 is SGDLS and CDR2 YYNGEE. The V segment lost 4 bases and the J segment 6 bases; nucleotides outside the gene matches: 4. The CDR3 totals 13 residues. The clonotype comes from an adult with an advanced solid tumor such as melanoma, head and neck, liver or kidney cancer. J is TRBJ2-7 and V is TRBV9; 10 bases match TRBD1. Here the sequenced sample was CD4+ or CD8+ T cells sorted from blood, taken in a trial of the OX40 agonist ivuxolimab. The CDR3 nucleotides read TGTGCCAGCAGCTCAGGGACAGGGGTCGAGCAGTACTTC. Encoded protein: CASSSGTGVEQYF.